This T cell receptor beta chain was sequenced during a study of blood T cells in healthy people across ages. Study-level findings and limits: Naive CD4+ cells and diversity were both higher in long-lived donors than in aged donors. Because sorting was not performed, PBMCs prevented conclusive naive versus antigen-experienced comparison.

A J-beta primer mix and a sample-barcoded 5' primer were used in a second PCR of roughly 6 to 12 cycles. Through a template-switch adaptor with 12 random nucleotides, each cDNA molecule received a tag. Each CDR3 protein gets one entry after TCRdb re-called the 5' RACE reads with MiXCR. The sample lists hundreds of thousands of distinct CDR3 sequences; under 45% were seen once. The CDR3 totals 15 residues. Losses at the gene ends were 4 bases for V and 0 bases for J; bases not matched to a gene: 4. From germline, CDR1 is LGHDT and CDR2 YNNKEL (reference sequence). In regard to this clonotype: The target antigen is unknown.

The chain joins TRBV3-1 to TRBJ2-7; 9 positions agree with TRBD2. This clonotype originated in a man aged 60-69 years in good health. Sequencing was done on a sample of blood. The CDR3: CASSLRGGVSYEQYF. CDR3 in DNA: TGTGCCAGCAGCCTGCGCGGGGGGGTCTCCTACGAGCAGTACTTC.